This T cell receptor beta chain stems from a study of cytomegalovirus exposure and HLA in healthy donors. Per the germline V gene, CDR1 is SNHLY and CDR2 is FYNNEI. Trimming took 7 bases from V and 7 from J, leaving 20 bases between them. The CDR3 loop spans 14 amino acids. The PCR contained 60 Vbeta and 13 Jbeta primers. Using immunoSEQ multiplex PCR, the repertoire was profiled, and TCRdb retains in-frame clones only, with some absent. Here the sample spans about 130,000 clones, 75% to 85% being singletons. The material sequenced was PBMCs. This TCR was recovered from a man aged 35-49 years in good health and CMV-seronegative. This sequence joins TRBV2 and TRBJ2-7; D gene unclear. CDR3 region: CASNLKSNTGEQYF. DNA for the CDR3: TGTGCCAGCAATCTCAAATCTAATACCGGGGAGCAGTACTTC. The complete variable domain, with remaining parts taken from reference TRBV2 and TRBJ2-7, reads EPEVTQTPSHQVTQMGQEVILRCVPISNHLYFYWYRQILGQKVEFLVSFYNNEISEKSEIFDDQFSVERPDGSNFTLKIRSTKLEDSAMYFCASNLKSNTGEQYFGPGTRLTVT.